This is a list of T cell receptor beta chains from one sample in a study of blood T cell repertoires in COVID-19. Assay used: immunoSEQ multiplex PCR; TCRdb lists only in-frame clones, some missing. The sample holds 150,000 to 200,000 clones, around 86% seen once. Input material: peripheral blood. These TCRs come from a man aged 18 to 35 with acute or convalescent COVID-19. The CDR3 runs from the conserved cysteine through the conserved F or W. D genes are given only for firm matches. A row's size may be missing; if present it is once, few, many or a size class.

TRBJ1-6	NA	NA	TRBV11-2	CASSFDSYNSPLHF	TGTGCCAGCAGCTTCGACAGCTATAATTCACCCCTCCACTTT
TRBJ1-1	NA	NA	TRBV14	CASSQSVNTEAFF	TGTGCCAGCAGCCAATCAGTGAACACTGAAGCTTTCTTT
TRBJ2-5	NA	TRBD2	TRBV9	CASSVNSGGLQETQYF	TGTGCCAGCAGCGTAAATAGCGGGGGGCTTCAAGAGACCCAGTACTTC
TRBJ2-3	NA	TRBD1	TRBV27	CASSRQGYGDTQYF	TGTGCCAGCAGCCGACAGGGCTATGGTGATACGCAGTATTTT
TRBJ2-3	NA	NA	TRBV5-4	CASSLSGRTDTQYF	TGTGCCAGCAGCTTGTCAGGGCGCACAGATACGCAGTATTTT
TRBJ1-1	NA	TRBD1	TRBV10-1	CASSESGQGNTEAFF	TGCGCCAGCAGTGAGTCGGGACAGGGAAACACTGAAGCTTTCTTT
TRBJ1-2	few	NA	TRBV30	CAWLQTYGYTF	TGTGCCTGGCTACAGACCTATGGCTACACCTTC
TRBJ1-2	NA	TRBD1	TRBV5-8	CASSKRGQAFYGYTF	TGTGCCAGCAGCAAACGTGGACAGGCCTTTTATGGCTACACCTTC
TRBJ1-1	NA	NA	TRBV29-1	CSVLGGDLNTEAFF	TGCAGCGTTCTCGGGGGGGATTTGAACACTGAAGCTTTCTTT
TRBJ1-1	NA	NA	TRBV27	CASRQGDTEAFF	TGTGCCAGCAGACAGGGTGACACTGAAGCTTTCTTT
TRBJ1-5	NA	NA	TRBV19	CASIAADYSNQPQHF	TGTGCCAGTATTGCCGCAGATTATAGCAATCAGCCCCAGCATTTT
TRBJ1-2	NA	NA	TRBV6-5	CASTRTDTNYGYTF	TGTGCCAGCACCCGGACAGACACTAACTATGGCTACACCTTC
TRBJ2-1	NA	TRBD2	TRBV5-8	CASSLTLAGGNEQFF	TGTGCCAGCAGCTTGACACTAGCGGGGGGGAATGAGCAGTTCTTC
TRBJ1-3	NA	TRBD1	TRBV6-6	CASLKQAGGANTIYF	TGTGCCAGCCTCAAGCAGGCAGGGGGCGCGAACACCATATATTTT
TRBJ1-5	NA	NA	TRBV24-1	CATRGAGALEPQHF	TGTGCCACCAGGGGAGCGGGGGCTCTGGAGCCCCAGCATTTT